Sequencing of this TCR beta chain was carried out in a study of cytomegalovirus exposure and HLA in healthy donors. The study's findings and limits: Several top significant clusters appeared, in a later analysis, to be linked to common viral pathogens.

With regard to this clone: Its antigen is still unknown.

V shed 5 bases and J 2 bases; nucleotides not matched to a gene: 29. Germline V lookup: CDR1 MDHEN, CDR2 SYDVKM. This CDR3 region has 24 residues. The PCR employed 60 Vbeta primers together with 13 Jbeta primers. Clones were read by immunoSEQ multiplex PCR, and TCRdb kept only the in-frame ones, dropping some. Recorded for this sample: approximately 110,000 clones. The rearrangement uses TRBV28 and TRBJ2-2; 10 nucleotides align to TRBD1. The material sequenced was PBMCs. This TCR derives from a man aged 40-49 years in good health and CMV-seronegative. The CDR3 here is CASSAQFSPVRDRGRMSNTGELFF. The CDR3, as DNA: TGTGCCAGCAGTGCACAGTTCTCCCCAGTCCGGGACAGGGGCCGGATGTCTAACACCGGGGAGCTGTTTTTT. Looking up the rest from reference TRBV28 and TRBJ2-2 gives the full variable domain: DVKVTQSSRYLVKRTGEKVFLECVQDMDHENMFWYRQDPGLGLRLIYFSYDVKMKEKGDIPEGYSVSREKKERFSLILESASTNQTSMYLCASSAQFSPVRDRGRMSNTGELFFGEGSRLTVL.